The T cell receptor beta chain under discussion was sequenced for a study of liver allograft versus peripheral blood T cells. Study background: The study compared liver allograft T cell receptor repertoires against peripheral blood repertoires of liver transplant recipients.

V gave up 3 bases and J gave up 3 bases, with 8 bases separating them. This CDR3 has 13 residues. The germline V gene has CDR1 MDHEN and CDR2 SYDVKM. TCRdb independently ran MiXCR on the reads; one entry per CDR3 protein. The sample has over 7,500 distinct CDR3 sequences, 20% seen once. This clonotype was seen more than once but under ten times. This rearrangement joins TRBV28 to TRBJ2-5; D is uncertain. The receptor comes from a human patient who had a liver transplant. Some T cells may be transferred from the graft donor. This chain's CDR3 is CASSFDWEETQYF. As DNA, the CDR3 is TGTGCCAGCAGTTTCGACTGGGAAGAGACCCAGTACTTC.